These 3 T cell receptor beta chains were all obtained from the same sample, sequenced in a study of T cells in Graves' hyperthyroidism and ophthalmopathy. Amplified TCR beta CDR3 regions derived from RNA transcripts. The primer set for the first-round RT-PCR of the TCR CDR3 was HTBI. TCRdb ran MiXCR on the multiplex PCR reads and lists one entry per CDR3 protein. The sample holds approximately 400,000 distinct CDR3 sequences, approximately 19% seen once. The sequenced sample consisted of blood. The receptors come from a young woman with Graves' hyperthyroidism.

The table lists this clonotype with many counts. The DNA for the CDR3 is TGTGCCAGCAGTGCGGGAGCGGGGGTTCCCAACACCGGGGAGCTGTTTTTT. Translating gives CASSAGAGVPNTGELFF. The chain carries TRBV6-1 and TRBJ2-2; 8 bases align to TRBD2. Germline CDR1 and CDR2: MNHNS and SASEGT. Germline trimming cut 4 bases from V and 2 bases from J; bases unmatched to any gene: 9. The CDR3 length is 17 residues.

This clonotype turned up a few times. This chain uses TRBV20-1 with TRBJ2-2, with D perhaps matching TRBD2 (6 bases). Trimming removed 0 bases at V and 4 bases at J, with 21 bases between. Germline CDR1 and CDR2: DFQATT and SNEGSKA (reference sequence). This CDR3 is built from 18 residues. CDR3 coding DNA: TGCAGTGCTAGAGATGCTACGGGAGCTAGTAAATTCACCGGGGAGCTGTTTTTT. This sequence encodes CSARDATGASKFTGELFF.

This clonotype was counted at least ten times. The chain combines TRBV29-1 with TRBJ1-2; TRBD1 might be the D (6 bases). Per germline, CDR1 SQVTM and CDR2 ANQGSEA. The V gene lost 5 bases and the J gene lost 2 bases, with 12 bases spanning the gap. This CDR3 has 13 amino acids. DNA of the CDR3: TGCAGCGTTAACCGTCAGGGGAACTATGGCTACACCTTC. It yields the protein CSVNRQGNYGYTF.